Included here is one TCR beta chain sequence, with context. Antigen: not known. PCR primers comprised 60 Vbeta and 13 Jbeta primers. Data came from immunoSEQ multiplex PCR; TCRdb stores just in-frame clones and leaves some out. This sample has over 65,000 clones, with around 75% found just once. These data belong to a study of cytomegalovirus exposure and HLA in healthy donors. In the study overall: Of the donors genotyped, 300 to 500 in all, less than 90% fell in the Caucasian-associated ancestry cluster. The study's findings and limits: The authors considered a cluster of highly shared sequence variants likely to be a sequencing artifact.

The CDR3 length is 14 residues. Germline-derived CDR1 and CDR2 are SNHLY and FYNNEI. V lost 3 bases, J lost 6 bases, and 11 bases lay in between. The rearrangement links TRBV2 to TRBJ2-2; possibly TRBD2 for D (5 bases). Sequenced input: PBMCs. The sequence was collected from a woman in her twenties or thirties in good health and CMV-seropositive. Here the CDR3 DNA reads TGTGCCAGCAGTGAGGTAGCGCAAGCCGGGGAGCTGTTTTTT. Translation gives CASSEVAQAGELFF. Supplemented by reference TRBV2 and TRBJ2-2, the full variable domain reads EPEVTQTPSHQVTQMGQEVILRCVPISNHLYFYWYRQILGQKVEFLVSFYNNEISEKSEIFDDQFSVERPDGSNFTLKIRSTKLEDSAMYFCASSEVAQAGELFFGEGSRLTVL.